Sequencing of this TCR beta chain was carried out in a study of beta chain features in type 1 diabetes. About the study: Analysis included around 110,000,000 sorted cells drawn from all samples.

Sorting that relied on CD45RO/CCR7/CD25/CD127/CD95/CD27 yielded CD4+ naive, central memory, regulatory and stem cell-like memory cells. Study-level findings and limits: Reduced insertions and increased deletions marked VDJ junctions in type 1 diabetes patients. Naive, central memory and regulatory TCRB repertoires appeared more similar among patients than healthy donors.

Expressed TCRB transcripts got sequenced, as all isolated RNA was reverse transcribed. The repertoire was sequenced with immunoSEQ multiplex PCR; TCRdb's copy has only in-frame clones and lacks some. This repertoire shows over 40,000 clones, roughly 49% found once; its top ten account for approximately 2%. Points on this clone: Its antigen is unidentified.

The CDR3 covers 16 residues. V trimming: 1 base; J trimming: 0 bases; junction bases outside the gene matches: 2. Germline lookup yields CDR1 SGHNT and CDR2 YYREEE (reference sequence). The V call is TRBV5-4, the J call TRBJ2-7, with 12 positions matching TRBD2. The sequencing sample was made of Tregs from blood. This TCR derives from a woman aged 18-35 years in good health. The CDR3 reads CASSLRLAGASYEQYF. As DNA, the CDR3 is TGTGCCAGCAGCTTGCGACTAGCGGGAGCCTCCTACGAGCAGTACTTC.